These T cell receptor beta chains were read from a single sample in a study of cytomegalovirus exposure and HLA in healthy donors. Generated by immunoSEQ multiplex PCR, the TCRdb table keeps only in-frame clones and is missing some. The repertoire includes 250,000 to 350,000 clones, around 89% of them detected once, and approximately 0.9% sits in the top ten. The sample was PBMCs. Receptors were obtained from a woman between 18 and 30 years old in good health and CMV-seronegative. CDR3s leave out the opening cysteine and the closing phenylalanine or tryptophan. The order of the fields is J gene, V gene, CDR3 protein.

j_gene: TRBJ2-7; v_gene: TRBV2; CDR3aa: ASIFVPPSGSDEQY
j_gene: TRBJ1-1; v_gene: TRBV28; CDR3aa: ASSSPMNTEAF
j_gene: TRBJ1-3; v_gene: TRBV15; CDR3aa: ATSKTGTGVVNTIY
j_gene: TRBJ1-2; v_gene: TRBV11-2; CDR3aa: ASSLSGQSLYGYT
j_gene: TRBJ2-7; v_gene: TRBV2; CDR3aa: ASSSPREDEQY
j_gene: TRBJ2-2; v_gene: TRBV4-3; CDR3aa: ASSQDIASMSANTGELF
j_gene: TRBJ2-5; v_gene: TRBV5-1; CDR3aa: ASRTGPETQY
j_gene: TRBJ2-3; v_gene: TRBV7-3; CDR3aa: ASSRGLETDTQY
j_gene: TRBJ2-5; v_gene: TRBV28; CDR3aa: ASSPGLAGVETQY
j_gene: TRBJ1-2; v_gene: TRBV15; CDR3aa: ATSTSGTAGFYGYT
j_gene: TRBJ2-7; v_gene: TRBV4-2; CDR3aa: ASSQDLSGRTYEQY
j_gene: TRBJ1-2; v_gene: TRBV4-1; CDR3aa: ASRGQGAGGYT
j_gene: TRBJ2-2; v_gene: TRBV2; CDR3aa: ASSEVGVGLAGMPTGELF
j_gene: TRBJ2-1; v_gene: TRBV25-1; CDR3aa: ASSERVGLAGVNEQF
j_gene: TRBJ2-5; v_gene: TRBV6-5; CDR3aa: ASSYSPSRETQY
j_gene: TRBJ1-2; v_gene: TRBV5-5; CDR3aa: ASSSGQGAFYGYT
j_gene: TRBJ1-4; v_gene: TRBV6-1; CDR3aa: ASRVDRVVEKLF
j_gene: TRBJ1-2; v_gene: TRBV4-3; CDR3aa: ASSQQATGTYGYT
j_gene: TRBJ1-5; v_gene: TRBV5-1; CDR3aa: ASSLDRGSQPQH
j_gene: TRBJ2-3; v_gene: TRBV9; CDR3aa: ASSAGLASGTQY
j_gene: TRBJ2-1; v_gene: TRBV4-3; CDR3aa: ASSRTQGEAYNEQF
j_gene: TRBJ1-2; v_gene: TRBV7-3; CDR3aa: ASSAQGAPTYGYT
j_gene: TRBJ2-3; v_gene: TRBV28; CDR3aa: TTGGSMPDTQY
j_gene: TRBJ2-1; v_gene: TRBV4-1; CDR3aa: ASSHPGLAGGPNYNEQF
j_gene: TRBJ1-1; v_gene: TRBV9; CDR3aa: ASSVATGPGNTEAF
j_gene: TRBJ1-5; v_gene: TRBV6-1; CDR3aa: ASSGQENQPQH
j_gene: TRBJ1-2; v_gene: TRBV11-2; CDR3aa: ASSLPPDRGHYGYT
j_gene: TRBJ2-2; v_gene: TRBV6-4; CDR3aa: ASRSGITAGELF
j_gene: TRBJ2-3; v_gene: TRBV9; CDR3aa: ASSVEPRRAGTDTQY
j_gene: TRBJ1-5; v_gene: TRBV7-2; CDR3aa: ASSSYNQPQH
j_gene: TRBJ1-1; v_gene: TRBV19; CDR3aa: ASRDSSEAF
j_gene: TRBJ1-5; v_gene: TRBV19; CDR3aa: ASSPTAYSNQPQH
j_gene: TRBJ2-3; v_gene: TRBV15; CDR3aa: ATSLPGLLITSTDTQY
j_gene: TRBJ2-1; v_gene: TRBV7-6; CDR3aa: ASSLAFTRWGEQF
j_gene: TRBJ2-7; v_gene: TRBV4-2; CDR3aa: ASSLAGSSYEQY
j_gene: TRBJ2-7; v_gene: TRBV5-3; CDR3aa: ALRLAGAYEQY
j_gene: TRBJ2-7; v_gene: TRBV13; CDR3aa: ASSLELAYEQY
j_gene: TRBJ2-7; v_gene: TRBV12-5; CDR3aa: ASGLVLGVAYEQY
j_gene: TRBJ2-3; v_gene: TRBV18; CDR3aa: ASSPPAGGLTDTQY
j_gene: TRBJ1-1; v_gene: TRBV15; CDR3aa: ATSRDSATEAF
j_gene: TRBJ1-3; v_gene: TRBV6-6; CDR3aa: ASSTVGRAGNTIY
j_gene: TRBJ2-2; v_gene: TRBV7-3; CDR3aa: ASSSLQGAGELF